The clone carrying this TCR beta chain was found a few times. The CDR3 is 14 residues long. Trimming left V 1 base short and J 3 bases short, with 9 bases between. CDR1 is SGHAT, CDR2 FQNNGV, per germline. This entry belongs to a study of control samples from healthy donors and cancer patients. Here immunoSEQ multiplex PCR was the method, and the copy in TCRdb shows in-frame clones only, minus some. Among 150,000 to 200,000 clones listed, approximately 90% were seen once. The V gene is TRBV11-2, the J gene TRBJ1-2, with D hard to call. The origin of this receptor is a woman in her 30s in good health. The sequencing sample was made of blood. The CDR3 DNA is TGTGCCAGCAGCTTAGGACCCACAGACTATGGCTACACCTTC. Encoded protein: CASSLGPTDYGYTF.